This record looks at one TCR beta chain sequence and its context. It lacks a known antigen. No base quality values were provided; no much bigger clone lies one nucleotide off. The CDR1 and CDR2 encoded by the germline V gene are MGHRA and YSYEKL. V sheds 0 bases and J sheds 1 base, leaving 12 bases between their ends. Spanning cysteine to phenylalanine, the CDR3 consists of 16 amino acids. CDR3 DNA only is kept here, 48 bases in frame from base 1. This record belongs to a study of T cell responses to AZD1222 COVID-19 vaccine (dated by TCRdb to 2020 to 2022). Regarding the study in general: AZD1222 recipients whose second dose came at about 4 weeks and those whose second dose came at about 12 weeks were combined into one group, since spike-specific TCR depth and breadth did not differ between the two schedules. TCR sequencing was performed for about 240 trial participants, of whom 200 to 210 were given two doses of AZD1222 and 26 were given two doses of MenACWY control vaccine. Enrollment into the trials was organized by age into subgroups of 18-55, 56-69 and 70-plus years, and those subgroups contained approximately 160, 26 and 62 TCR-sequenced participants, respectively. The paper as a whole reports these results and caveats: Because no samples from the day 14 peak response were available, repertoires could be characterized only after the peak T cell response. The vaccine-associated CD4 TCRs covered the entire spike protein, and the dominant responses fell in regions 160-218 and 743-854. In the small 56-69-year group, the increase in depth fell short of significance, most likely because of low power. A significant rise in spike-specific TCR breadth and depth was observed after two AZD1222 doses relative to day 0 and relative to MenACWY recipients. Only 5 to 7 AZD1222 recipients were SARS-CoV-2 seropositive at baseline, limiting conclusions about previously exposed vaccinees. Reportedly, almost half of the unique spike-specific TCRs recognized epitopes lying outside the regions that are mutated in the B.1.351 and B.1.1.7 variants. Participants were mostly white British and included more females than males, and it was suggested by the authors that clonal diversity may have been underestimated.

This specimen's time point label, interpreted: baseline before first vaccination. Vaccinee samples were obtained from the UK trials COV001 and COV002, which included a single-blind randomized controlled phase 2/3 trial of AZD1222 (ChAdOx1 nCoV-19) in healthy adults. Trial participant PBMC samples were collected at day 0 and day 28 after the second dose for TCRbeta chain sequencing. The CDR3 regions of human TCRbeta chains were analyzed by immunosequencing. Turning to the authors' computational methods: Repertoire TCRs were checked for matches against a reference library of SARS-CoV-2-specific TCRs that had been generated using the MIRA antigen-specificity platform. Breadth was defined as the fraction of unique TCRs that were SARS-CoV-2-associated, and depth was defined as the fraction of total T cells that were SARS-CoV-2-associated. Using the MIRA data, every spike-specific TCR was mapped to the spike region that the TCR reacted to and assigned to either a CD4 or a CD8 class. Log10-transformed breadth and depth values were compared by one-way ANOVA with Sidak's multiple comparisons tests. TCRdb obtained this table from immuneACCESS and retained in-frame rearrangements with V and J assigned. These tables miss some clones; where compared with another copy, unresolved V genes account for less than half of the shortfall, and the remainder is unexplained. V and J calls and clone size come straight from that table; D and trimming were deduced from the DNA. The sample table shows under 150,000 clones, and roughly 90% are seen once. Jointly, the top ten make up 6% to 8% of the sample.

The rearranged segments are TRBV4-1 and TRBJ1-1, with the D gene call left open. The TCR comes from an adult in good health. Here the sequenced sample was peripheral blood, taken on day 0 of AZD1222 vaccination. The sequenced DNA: TGCGCCAGCAGCCAAGATATGTCTTGGGCGAACACTGAAGCTTTCTTT. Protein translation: CASSQDMSWANTEAFF.